This T cell receptor (beta chain) stems from a study of neoadjuvant anti-PD-1 for oral cavity cancer. Looking at the study overall: Before surgery, most patients got three to four biweekly 3 mg/kg nivolumab doses.

Regarding time point: after neoadjuvant nivolumab, at surgical resection. Produced via immunoSEQ multiplex PCR; TCRdb's table is partial and in-frame only. The top ten hold around 4% of the sample, which has about 8,500 clones, 75% to 85% seen once. The germline gives CDR1 LNHNV, CDR2 YYDKDF (reference sequence). Trimming removed 2 bases from V and 4 bases from J; junction bases left unmatched: 0. This CDR3 has 13 amino acids. This clone came up once. V and J are TRBV15 and TRBJ2-3; 7 bases line up with TRBD1. This sequence originates from a person between 40 and 79 years old with oral cavity squamous cell carcinoma. The specimen comprised PBMCs, sampled after nivolumab (anti-PD-1) treatment. CDR3 region: CATSRQGADTQYF. CDR3 bases: TGTGCCACCAGCAGACAGGGGGCAGATACGCAGTATTTT.